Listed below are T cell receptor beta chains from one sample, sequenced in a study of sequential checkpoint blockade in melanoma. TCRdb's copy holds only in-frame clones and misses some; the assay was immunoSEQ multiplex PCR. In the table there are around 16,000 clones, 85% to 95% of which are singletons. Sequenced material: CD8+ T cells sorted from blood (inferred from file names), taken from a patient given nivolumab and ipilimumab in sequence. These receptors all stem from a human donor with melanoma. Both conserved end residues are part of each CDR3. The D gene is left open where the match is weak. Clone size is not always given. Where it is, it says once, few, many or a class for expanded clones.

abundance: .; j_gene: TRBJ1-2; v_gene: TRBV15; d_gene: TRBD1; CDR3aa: CATSRDGGQGVYTF; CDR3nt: TGTGCCACCAGCAGAGATGGAGGACAGGGAGTCTACACCTTC
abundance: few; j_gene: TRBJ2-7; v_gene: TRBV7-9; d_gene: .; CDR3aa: CASSPGYEQYF; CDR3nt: TGTGCCAGCAGCCCCGGCTACGAGCAGTACTTC
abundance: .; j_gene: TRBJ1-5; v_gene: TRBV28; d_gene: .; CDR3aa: CASSLARGTREPQHF; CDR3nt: TGTGCCAGCAGTTTAGCCAGGGGAACCAGAGAGCCCCAGCATTTT
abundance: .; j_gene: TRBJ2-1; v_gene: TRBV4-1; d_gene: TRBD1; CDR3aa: CASSQATGAPYNEQFF; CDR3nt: TGCGCCAGCAGCCAAGCGACAGGGGCCCCCTACAATGAGCAGTTCTTC
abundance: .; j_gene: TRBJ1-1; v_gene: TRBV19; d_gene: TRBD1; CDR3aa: CASSYTGTGNTEAFF; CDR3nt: TGTGCCAGTAGCTACACCGGGACAGGGAACACTGAAGCTTTCTTT
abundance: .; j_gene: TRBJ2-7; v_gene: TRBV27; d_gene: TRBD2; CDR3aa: CASSSELAGYEQYF; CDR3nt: TGTGCCAGCAGTTCAGAACTAGCGGGTTACGAGCAGTACTTC
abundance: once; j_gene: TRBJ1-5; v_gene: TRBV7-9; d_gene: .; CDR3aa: CASSLGGTRQPQHF; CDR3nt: TGTGCCAGCAGCTTAGGAGGTACTAGACAGCCCCAGCATTTT
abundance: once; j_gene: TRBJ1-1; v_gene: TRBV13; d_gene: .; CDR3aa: CASSLVNYTEAFF; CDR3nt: TGTGCCAGCAGCTTAGTAAATTACACTGAAGCTTTCTTT
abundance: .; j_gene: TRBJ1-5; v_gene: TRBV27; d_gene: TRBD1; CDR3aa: CASSFTGGNQPQHF; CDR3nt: TGTGCCAGCAGTTTCACAGGGGGCAATCAGCCCCAGCATTTT
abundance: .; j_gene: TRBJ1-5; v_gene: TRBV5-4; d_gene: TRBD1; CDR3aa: CASSLEGANQPQHF; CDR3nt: TGTGCCAGCAGCTTGGAGGGGGCCAATCAGCCCCAGCATTTT
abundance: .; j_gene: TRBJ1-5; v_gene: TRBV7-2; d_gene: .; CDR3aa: CASSQDYNQPQHF; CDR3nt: TGTGCCAGCAGTCAGGATTACAATCAGCCCCAGCATTTT
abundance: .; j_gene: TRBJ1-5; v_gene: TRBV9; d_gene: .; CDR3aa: CASSETTEYQPQHF; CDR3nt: TGTGCCAGCAGCGAAACGACAGAGTATCAGCCCCAGCATTTT
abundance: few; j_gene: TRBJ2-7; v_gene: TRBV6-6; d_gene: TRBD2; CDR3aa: CASSYIRLAGGYEQYF; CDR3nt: TGTGCCAGCAGTTACATACGGCTAGCGGGGGGCTACGAGCAGTACTTC
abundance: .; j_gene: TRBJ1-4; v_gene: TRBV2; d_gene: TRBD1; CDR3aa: CASSPPYPGQGTPNEKLFF; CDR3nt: TGTGCCAGCAGCCCGCCATATCCGGGACAGGGAACCCCAAATGAAAAACTGTTTTTT
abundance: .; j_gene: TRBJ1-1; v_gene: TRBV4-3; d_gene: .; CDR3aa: CASSPTGLNTEAFF; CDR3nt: TGCGCCAGCAGCCCAACGGGGTTGAACACTGAAGCTTTCTTT
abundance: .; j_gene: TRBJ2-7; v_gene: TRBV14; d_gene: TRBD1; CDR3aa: CASSRTGTGYSYEQYF; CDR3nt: TGTGCCAGCAGCCGCACCGGGACAGGTTACTCCTACGAGCAGTACTTC
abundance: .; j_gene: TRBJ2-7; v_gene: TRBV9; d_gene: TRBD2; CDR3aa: CASSYDSGRPSYEQYF; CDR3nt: TGTGCCAGCAGCTACGACAGCGGGAGGCCTTCCTACGAGCAGTACTTC
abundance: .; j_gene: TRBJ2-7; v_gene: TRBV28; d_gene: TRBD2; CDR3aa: CASSLGLAGSEQYF; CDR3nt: TGTGCCAGCAGTTTAGGGTTAGCGGGCTCCGAGCAGTACTTC
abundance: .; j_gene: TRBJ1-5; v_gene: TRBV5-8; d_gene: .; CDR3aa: CASSFWGRSNQPQHF; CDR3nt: TGTGCCAGCAGCTTCTGGGGGCGTAGCAATCAGCCCCAGCATTTT
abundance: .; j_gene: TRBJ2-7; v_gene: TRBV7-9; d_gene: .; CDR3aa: CASSLLTGGEQYF; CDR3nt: TGTGCCAGCAGCTTATTGACAGGAGGCGAGCAGTACTTC
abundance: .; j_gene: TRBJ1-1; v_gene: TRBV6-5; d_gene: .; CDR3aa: CASSYIVDTEAFF; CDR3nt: TGTGCCAGCAGTTACATAGTCGACACTGAAGCTTTCTTT
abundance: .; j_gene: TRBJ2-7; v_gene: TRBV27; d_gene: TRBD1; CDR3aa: CASSLHRGRSDEQYF; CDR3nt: TGTGCCAGCAGTTTACACAGGGGGCGATCCGACGAGCAGTACTTC
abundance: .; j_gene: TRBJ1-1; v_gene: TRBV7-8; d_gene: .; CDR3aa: CASSLGGGGALTEAFF; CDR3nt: TGTGCCAGCAGCTTAGGCGGGGGGGGAGCGTTGACTGAAGCTTTCTTT
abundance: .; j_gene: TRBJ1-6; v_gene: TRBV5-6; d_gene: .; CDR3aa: CASSSIRDTLSYNSPLHF; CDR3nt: TGTGCCAGCAGCTCGATCCGGGACACTCTCTCCTATAATTCACCCCTCCACTTT
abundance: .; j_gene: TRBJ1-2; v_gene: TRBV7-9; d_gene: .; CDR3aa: CASSLIAYGYTF; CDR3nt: TGTGCCAGCAGCTTAATAGCTTATGGCTACACCTTC
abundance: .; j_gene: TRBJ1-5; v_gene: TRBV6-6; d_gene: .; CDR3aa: CVHGDASNQPQHF; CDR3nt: TGTGTGCACGGGGATGCATCAAATCAGCCCCAGCATTTT
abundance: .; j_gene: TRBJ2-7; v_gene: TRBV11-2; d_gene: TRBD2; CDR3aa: CASSLLAETYEQYF; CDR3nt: TGTGCCAGCAGCTTACTAGCGGAGACCTACGAGCAGTACTTC
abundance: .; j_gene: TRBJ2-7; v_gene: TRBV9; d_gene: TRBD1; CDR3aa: CASSVDRGYEQYF; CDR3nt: TGTGCCAGCAGCGTGGACAGGGGCTACGAGCAGTACTTC
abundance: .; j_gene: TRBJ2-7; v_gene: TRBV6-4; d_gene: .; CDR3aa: CASSDSSGDPYYEQYF; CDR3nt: TGTGCCAGCAGTGACTCTTCGGGGGATCCCTACTACGAGCAGTACTTC
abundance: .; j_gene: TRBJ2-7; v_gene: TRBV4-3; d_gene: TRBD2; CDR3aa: CASSQEPQLAGSYEQYF; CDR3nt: TGCGCCAGCAGCCAAGAACCGCAACTAGCGGGAAGCTACGAGCAGTACTTC
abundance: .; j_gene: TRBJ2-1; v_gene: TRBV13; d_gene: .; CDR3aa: CASSSPTGERVEQFF; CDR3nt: TGTGCCAGCAGCTCCCCTACGGGGGAACGAGTTGAGCAGTTCTTC